This TCR beta chain comes out of a study of cytomegalovirus exposure and HLA in healthy donors. Regarding the study as a whole: V- and J-gene trimming in TCR beta was tied to a missense DCLRE1C variant by an analysis performed later. Owing to their indistinguishability, certain V segments, notably TRBV6-2 and TRBV6-3, were excluded. Judged likely to be a sequencing artifact was a cluster of highly shared sequence variants. Roughly uniform sequencing depth across donors was assumed, possibly incorrectly.

PCR amplification relied on 60 Vbeta primers (plus 13 Jbeta primers). The method was immunoSEQ multiplex PCR; TCRdb's version includes in-frame clones alone and lacks a portion of them. Among tens of thousands of clones listed, roughly 50% were seen once. This clone is categorized as medium-sized (0.01 to 0.1%). Its antigen is not known. V was trimmed by 3 bases and J by 3 bases, leaving 15 bases between them. The CDR3 totals 16 residues. CDR1 is MGHRA and CDR2 is YSYEKL in the germline V gene. This clonotype originated in a woman aged 40 to 55 in good health and CMV-seropositive. This chain uses TRBV4-1 with TRBJ1-5; the D gene is possibly TRBD1 (6 bases). The sample consisted of PBMCs. The CDR3 region has the DNA TGCGCCAGCAGCCACACAACAGGGATGCCCAATCAGCCCCAGCATTTT. This codes for CASSHTTGMPNQPQHF.